The rows below give T cell receptor beta chains drawn from one sample of a study of T-cell reconstitution after alpha-beta-depleted transplantation in children. TCRdb reanalysed the PCR reads using MiXCR and keeps one entry per CDR3 protein. The data contain some 460,000 distinct CDR3 sequences, 15% to 20% of them singletons. The material sequenced was PBMCs, mostly from graft donor cells, taken 360 days after TCRalphabeta/CD19-depleted stem cell transplant. The source of these receptors is a boy in the first two years of life who had a stem cell transplant for Wiskott-Aldrich syndrome, so the T cells may come from the graft donor. CDR3s include the opening cysteine and the closing phenylalanine or tryptophan. A D gene is named only where the DNA matches it firmly. Clone size is shown for a subset of rows, as once, few, many or a class of expanded clone.

TRBV9	16	-	TRBJ2-1	TRBD2	CASSVEGAGPYNEQFF	TGTGCCAGCAGCGTAGAGGGAGCGGGACCCTACAATGAGCAGTTCTTC
TRBV7-2	15	few	TRBJ1-6	-	CASSLGGGLGSPLHF	TGTGCCAGCAGCTTAGGCGGGGGGCTCGGGTCACCCCTCCACTTT
TRBV11-2	12	few	TRBJ2-1	-	CASSLESIEQFF	TGTGCCAGCAGTCTAGAGTCTATTGAGCAGTTCTTC
TRBV5-1	15	-	TRBJ2-1	-	CASTRSGGDGNEQFF	TGCGCCAGCACCCGGTCGGGGGGCGATGGGAATGAGCAGTTCTTC
TRBV12-3/TRBV12-4	14	few	TRBJ2-2	-	CASGLQGNTGELFF	TGTGCCAGCGGGTTACAGGGGAACACCGGGGAGCTGTTTTTT
TRBV4-1	16	few	TRBJ2-1	TRBD2	CASSQEWRGGVNEQFF	TGCGCCAGCAGCCAAGAATGGCGGGGGGGGGTCAATGAGCAGTTCTTC
TRBV24-1	15	few	TRBJ2-3	-	CATSDLSGTTDTQYF	TGTGCCACCAGTGATTTGAGCGGAACCACAGATACGCAGTATTTT
TRBV5-1	15	-	TRBJ2-7	TRBD2	CTSSVLAGATYEQYF	TGCACCAGCAGTGTTCTAGCGGGAGCAACCTACGAGCAGTACTTC
TRBV12-3/TRBV12-4	14	many	TRBJ1-4	-	CASSSGGLDEKLFF	TGTGCCAGCAGTTCGGGCGGTCTGGACGAAAAACTGTTTTTT
TRBV7-9	15	-	TRBJ2-1	-	CASSLPPRPYNEQFF	TGTGCCAGCAGCTTACCCCCTAGGCCCTACAATGAGCAGTTCTTC
TRBV12-3/TRBV12-4	15	few	TRBJ2-1	-	CATSAGDSSYNEQFF	TGTGCCACAAGTGCGGGGGACAGCTCCTACAATGAGCAGTTCTTC
TRBV5-1	16	-	TRBJ2-1	TRBD1	CASSSAVGTGVREQFF	TGCGCCAGCAGCTCGGCGGTTGGGACAGGGGTCCGGGAGCAGTTCTTC
TRBV3-1	19	-	TRBJ2-5	TRBD2	CASSRFPGTSGGLQETQYF	TGTGCCAGCAGCCGCTTCCCCGGGACTAGCGGGGGGCTCCAAGAGACCCAGTACTTC
TRBV6-5	14	-	TRBJ2-3	TRBD2	CASSYSGIADTQYF	TGTGCCAGCAGTTATAGCGGGATTGCAGATACGCAGTATTTT
TRBV6-1	15	few	TRBJ1-3	-	CASTLTTYSGNTIYF	TGTGCCAGCACCCTCACGACCTACTCTGGAAACACCATATATTTT
TRBV12-3/TRBV12-4	14	many	TRBJ1-2	TRBD1	CASSFWGDRNGYTF	TGTGCCAGCAGTTTTTGGGGGGACAGGAACGGCTACACCTTC
TRBV15	16	-	TRBJ2-3	TRBD2	CATSARASGSADTQYF	TGTGCCACCAGCGCCCGGGCTAGCGGGAGTGCAGATACGCAGTATTTT
TRBV15	11	few	TRBJ2-1	-	CATSFRNEQFF	TGTGCCACCAGCTTCAGGAATGAGCAGTTCTTC
TRBV7-2	15	-	TRBJ2-4	TRBD2	CASTKTGGAKNIQYF	TGTGCCAGCACCAAGACGGGAGGGGCCAAAAACATTCAGTACTTC
TRBV2	12	-	TRBJ2-5	-	CATNPRKETQYF	TGTGCCACGAACCCCCGGAAAGAGACCCAGTACTTC
TRBV4-1	15	-	TRBJ2-2	-	CASSQAIQNAGELFF	TGCGCCAGCAGCCAAGCGATACAGAACGCCGGGGAGCTGTTTTTT
TRBV5-1	13	-	TRBJ2-7	-	CASSLSQGERKYF	TGCGCCAGCAGCTTGTCCCAGGGTGAGAGAAAGTACTTC
TRBV15	14	-	TRBJ2-7	TRBD1	CATSTGQGPPEQYF	TGTGCCACCAGCACCGGACAGGGGCCGCCCGAGCAGTACTTC
TRBV6-2/TRBV6-3	18	few	TRBJ2-1	TRBD2	CASSSSLLGTSGSNEQFF	TGTGCCAGCAGTAGCTCCCTTTTGGGGACTAGCGGGAGTAATGAGCAGTTCTTC
TRBV10-2	16	many	TRBJ2-5	TRBD2	CASSELTSGKQETQYF	TGCGCCAGCAGTGAGCTAACTAGCGGGAAACAAGAGACCCAGTACTTC
TRBV9	16	few	TRBJ2-6	-	CASSAQGYSGANVLTF	TGTGCCAGCAGCGCCCAAGGATACTCTGGGGCCAACGTCCTGACTTTC
TRBV7-2	11	few	TRBJ2-4	TRBD1	CASSLGTVQYF	TGTGCCAGCAGCCTTGGGACAGTTCAGTACTTC
TRBV7-2	15	few	TRBJ1-6	-	CASSLASGYNSPLHF	TGTGCCAGCAGCTTAGCGTCGGGTTATAATTCACCCCTCCACTTT
TRBV15	15	many	TRBJ2-1	-	CATSREGVLGRAQFF	TGTGCCACCAGCAGAGAAGGGGTCTTAGGTAGGGCGCAGTTCTTC
TRBV6-2/TRBV6-3	14	-	TRBJ1-2	-	CASSYATGLYGYTF	TGTGCCAGCAGTTACGCTACAGGCCTATATGGCTACACCTTC
TRBV2	16	-	TRBJ2-1	-	CASRGTSLSSYNEQFF	TGTGCCAGCAGGGGCACTAGCTTGAGCTCCTACAATGAGCAGTTCTTC
TRBV20-1	15	-	TRBJ2-5	TRBD2	CSALKGRGVQETQYF	TGCAGTGCGCTTAAAGGGCGGGGGGTTCAAGAGACCCAGTACTTC
TRBV10-3	19	-	TRBJ2-7	TRBD2	CAISEGFGLAGANSYEQYF	TGTGCCATCAGTGAAGGGTTTGGACTAGCGGGGGCCAACTCCTACGAGCAGTACTTC
TRBV29-1	15	-	TRBJ2-7	-	CSVELADSLTYEQYF	TGCAGCGTTGAATTGGCCGACAGTTTGACCTACGAGCAGTACTTC
TRBV5-1	13	few	TRBJ2-1	-	CASSLTGYDEQFF	TGCGCCAGCAGCTTAACAGGTTACGATGAGCAGTTCTTC
TRBV24-1	17	-	TRBJ2-2	-	CATSGRADHPSAGELFF	TGTGCCACCAGTGGAAGGGCAGATCACCCTAGCGCCGGGGAGCTGTTTTTT
TRBV5-5	13	-	TRBJ2-4	-	CASSLGQEDIQYF	TGTGCCAGCAGCTTGGGGCAGGAGGACATTCAGTACTTC
TRBV20-1	13	-	TRBJ2-1	TRBD2	CRAGGSSYNEQFF	TGCAGGGCGGGAGGAAGCTCCTACAATGAGCAGTTCTTC
TRBV2	13	-	TRBJ2-5	TRBD1	CASLRDREETQYF	TGTGCCAGCTTGAGGGACAGGGAAGAGACCCAGTACTTC
TRBV5-6	15	-	TRBJ2-5	TRBD1	CASSLFGTGEKTQYF	TGTGCCAGCAGCTTGTTCGGGACAGGGGAGAAGACCCAGTACTTC
TRBV20-1	14	-	TRBJ2-7	-	CSVVVTGILDEQYF	TGCAGTGTCGTTGTAACAGGGATTCTCGACGAGCAGTACTTC
TRBV11-2	15	many	TRBJ2-1	TRBD2	CASSAGTSGYNEQFF	TGTGCCAGCAGCGCCGGGACTAGCGGGTACAATGAGCAGTTCTTC
TRBV20-1	14	few	TRBJ2-5	-	CSARGPDPQETQYF	TGCAGTGCTAGGGGACCTGATCCCCAAGAGACCCAGTACTTC
TRBV9	13	-	TRBJ2-1	-	CASSRTTQNEQFF	TGTGCCAGCAGCCGGACTACCCAGAATGAGCAGTTCTTC
TRBV7-9	15	-	TRBJ2-1	-	CASSLGRRSYNEQFF	TGTGCCAGCAGCCTAGGCAGGAGGTCCTACAATGAGCAGTTCTTC
TRBV6-1	13	few	TRBJ2-5	-	CASTPRREETQYF	TGTGCCAGCACCCCCCGGCGCGAAGAGACCCAGTACTTC
TRBV30	14	-	TRBJ2-1	TRBD2	CAWIASGRQNEQFF	TGTGCCTGGATCGCTAGCGGGAGACAAAATGAGCAGTTCTTC
TRBV24-1	15	-	TRBJ2-5	-	CATSDFRGAWETQYF	TGTGCCACCAGTGATTTTCGGGGGGCATGGGAGACCCAGTACTTC
TRBV5-5	13	-	TRBJ2-3	-	CASSLAPRDTQYF	TGTGCCAGCAGCTTGGCCCCTAGGGATACGCAGTATTTT
TRBV5-1	16	many	TRBJ2-1	TRBD2	CASRGLAGSFYNEQFF	TGCGCCAGCAGGGGACTAGCGGGGAGCTTTTACAATGAGCAGTTCTTC
TRBV12-3/TRBV12-4	13	many	TRBJ2-7	-	CASSLRVSYEQYF	TGTGCCAGCAGTTTAAGGGTTTCCTACGAGCAGTACTTC
TRBV27	17	few	TRBJ2-2	TRBD1	CASSLFPQGANTGELFF	TGTGCCAGCAGTTTATTTCCCCAGGGGGCAAACACCGGGGAGCTGTTTTTT
TRBV12-3/TRBV12-4	12	-	TRBJ2-4	TRBD2	CASSRRGDIQYF	TGTGCCAGCAGTCGCCGGGGGGACATTCAGTACTTC
TRBV7-9	15	few	TRBJ2-3	TRBD1	CASSSKGRGQDTQYF	TGTGCCAGCAGCTCAAAGGGCAGGGGGCAAGATACGCAGTATTTT
TRBV10-3	15	-	TRBJ2-1	TRBD2	CAISVRGGVYNEQFF	TGTGCCATCAGTGTTCGGGGGGGGGTCTACAATGAGCAGTTCTTC
TRBV10-3	15	-	TRBJ2-1	-	CAIRRRKGGINEQFF	TGTGCCATCAGGCGTCGTAAGGGCGGGATAAATGAGCAGTTCTTC
TRBV10-3	16	few	TRBJ2-1	TRBD2	CAISESLAGGKGEQFF	TGTGCCATCAGTGAGTCGCTAGCGGGGGGGAAGGGTGAGCAGTTCTTC
TRBV12-3/TRBV12-4	17	-	TRBJ2-3	-	CASSLDGSQTRTDTQYF	TGTGCCAGCAGTTTAGACGGGAGCCAGACCCGCACAGATACGCAGTATTTT
TRBV10-3	14	-	TRBJ2-7	-	CAIRGTLSSYEQYF	TGTGCCATCAGAGGGACTCTTTCTTCCTACGAGCAGTACTTC